This is a list of T cell receptor beta chains from one sample in a study of technical replicates of blood from a few donors. Only in-frame clones appear in the TCRdb table, and some are missing; sequencing was by immunoSEQ multiplex PCR. The profile shows approximately 78,000 clones, roughly 95% of them singletons. The sample was T cells isolated from PBMCs. These receptors originate from a human donor in good health. Each CDR3 is given with its conserved first and last residue. A D gene is named only where the DNA matches it firmly. The size of a clone is reported for some rows only, either as once, few or many, or as a class for expanded clones.

D: TRBD1; V: TRBV7-6; J: TRBJ1-1; size: .; CDR3: CASSRRQGARNTEAFF
D: TRBD2; V: TRBV9; J: TRBJ2-3; size: .; CDR3: CASSVLAGGGTDTQYF
D: .; V: TRBV4-2; J: TRBJ2-1; size: .; CDR3: CASSHPDFPSSYNEQFF
D: .; V: TRBV5-4; J: TRBJ2-7; size: .; CDR3: CASSLPRAREQYF
D: TRBD1; V: TRBV2; J: TRBJ1-5; size: .; CDR3: CASSATGQGQPQHF
D: .; V: TRBV10-2; J: TRBJ2-5; size: .; CDR3: CASSEWGTGRQETQYF
D: .; V: TRBV2; J: TRBJ2-5; size: .; CDR3: CASRRDAQETQYF
D: .; V: TRBV4-2; J: TRBJ2-2; size: once; CDR3: CASSQGLALSGELFF
D: TRBD2; V: TRBV6-5; J: TRBJ2-1; size: once; CDR3: CASSLTSGSYNEQFF
D: .; V: TRBV29-1; J: TRBJ2-7; size: .; CDR3: CSVEGTTYEQYF
D: TRBD1; V: TRBV11-1; J: TRBJ2-5; size: .; CDR3: CASSRDRYLQETQYF
D: TRBD1; V: TRBV4-1; J: TRBJ2-6; size: .; CDR3: CASSQGAGTGAGANVLTF
D: .; V: TRBV6-1; J: TRBJ1-4; size: once; CDR3: CASSEWYRGGVNEKLFF
D: TRBD1; V: TRBV18; J: TRBJ2-7; size: .; CDR3: CASSLDRAEQYF
D: .; V: TRBV9; J: TRBJ2-1; size: .; CDR3: CASSVGTGEYNEQFF
D: .; V: TRBV4-1; J: TRBJ1-2; size: .; CDR3: CASSQEGHLPNYGYTF
D: .; V: TRBV11-2; J: TRBJ2-1; size: .; CDR3: CASSLDRQGNNEQFF
D: .; V: TRBV5-1; J: TRBJ2-2; size: .; CDR3: CASSWGGQGELFF
D: .; V: TRBV4-1; J: TRBJ2-7; size: .; CDR3: CASSQASSYEQYF
D: .; V: TRBV4-1; J: TRBJ2-7; size: once; CDR3: CASSLPAEAGGTYEQYF
D: TRBD2; V: TRBV7-2; J: TRBJ2-7; size: .; CDR3: CASSLWLAGVGQYF
D: .; V: TRBV7-8; J: TRBJ2-7; size: .; CDR3: CASSLEPNEQYF
D: TRBD1; V: TRBV12-5; J: TRBJ1-2; size: .; CDR3: CASGLVRGQGVNYGYTF
D: .; V: TRBV4-1; J: TRBJ1-5; size: .; CDR3: CASSQGGVSNQPQHF
D: .; V: TRBV2; J: TRBJ1-2; size: .; CDR3: CASSVGGVYGYTF
D: TRBD1; V: TRBV12-5; J: TRBJ1-1; size: .; CDR3: CASGLRDVEDRPAEAFF
D: TRBD2; V: TRBV30; J: TRBJ2-5; size: .; CDR3: CAWKGGARETQYF
D: TRBD1; V: TRBV7-9; J: TRBJ1-5; size: .; CDR3: CASSKRGQGSQPQHF
D: TRBD1; V: TRBV4-2; J: TRBJ1-5; size: .; CDR3: CASSQQVPGQGGYSNQPQHF
D: .; V: TRBV7-9; J: TRBJ2-7; size: .; CDR3: CASTATETYEQYF
D: .; V: TRBV19; J: TRBJ1-1; size: few; CDR3: CASAVMENTEAFF
D: TRBD1; V: TRBV2; J: TRBJ2-5; size: few; CDR3: CASTPGGQGKTQYF
D: .; V: TRBV6-1; J: TRBJ1-2; size: .; CDR3: CASSEGLSYGYTF
D: .; V: TRBV5-4; J: TRBJ1-1; size: .; CDR3: CASSLLSGSTEAFF
D: .; V: TRBV2; J: TRBJ2-7; size: once; CDR3: CASSVQSSYEQYF
D: .; V: TRBV5-1; J: TRBJ2-7; size: once; CDR3: CASSPRTESHEQYF
D: .; V: TRBV28; J: TRBJ1-5; size: .; CDR3: CASSFWGSAQHF
D: .; V: TRBV28; J: TRBJ1-5; size: .; CDR3: CAGRSGTSLNQPQHF
D: .; V: TRBV6-6; J: TRBJ2-5; size: .; CDR3: CASKSGETQYF
D: .; V: TRBV7-9; J: TRBJ2-5; size: .; CDR3: CASSLDPRGLGETQYF
D: TRBD1; V: TRBV11-3; J: TRBJ1-1; size: once; CDR3: CASSLGDRTRNTEAFF
D: TRBD1; V: TRBV28; J: TRBJ2-7; size: .; CDR3: CASSSGGKSYEQYF
D: TRBD2; V: TRBV9; J: TRBJ2-1; size: .; CDR3: CASSLRTSIDNEQFF
D: .; V: TRBV6-6; J: TRBJ1-5; size: .; CDR3: CASSYSSAGNQPQHF
D: .; V: TRBV27; J: TRBJ1-1; size: .; CDR3: CASSFGRGDTEAFF
D: .; V: TRBV6-5; J: TRBJ1-3; size: .; CDR3: CASSYSTGLGNTIYF
D: TRBD1; V: TRBV6-1; J: TRBJ2-1; size: .; CDR3: CASSVRAPTRTGLFYNEQFF
D: TRBD1; V: TRBV5-6; J: TRBJ2-7; size: .; CDR3: CASSYPLTGDEQYF
D: .; V: TRBV4-1; J: TRBJ1-1; size: .; CDR3: CASSQDGGGSITEAFF